Listed below are T cell receptor beta chains from one sample, sequenced in a study of blood T cell repertoires in COVID-19. Data came from immunoSEQ multiplex PCR; TCRdb stores just in-frame clones and leaves some out. The sample contains approximately 29,000 clones, less than 80% of which appear only once. Sequenced sample: peripheral blood. All receptors derive from a boy younger than 10 with active or convalescent COVID-19. Both conserved end residues are part of each CDR3. The D gene is left open where the match is weak. Rows may omit the clone size; those that give it use once, few, many or a size class.

V	size	J	D	length	DNA	CDR3
TRBV2	few	TRBJ2-4	NA	16	TGTGCCAGCAGTGAAAAAGGCGGGCTAGGCAAAAACATTCAGTACTTC	CASSEKGGLGKNIQYF
TRBV5-1	NA	TRBJ2-5	NA	15	TGCGCCAGCAGCCCTTCTGGACAGTATCAAGAGACCCAGTACTTC	CASSPSGQYQETQYF
TRBV2	many	TRBJ2-3	NA	15	TGTGCCAGCAGTGAAGATGTGGGTCGGGCAGATACGCAGTATTTT	CASSEDVGRADTQYF
TRBV6-5	NA	TRBJ1-1	NA	15	TGTGCCAGCAGTTACTGGGCGGACATAGACACTGAAGCTTTCTTT	CASSYWADIDTEAFF
TRBV5-5	NA	TRBJ2-3	NA	13	TGTGCCAGCAGCTTGACGGCGGCAGATACGCAGTATTTT	CASSLTAADTQYF
TRBV9	NA	TRBJ1-2	NA	15	TGTGCCAGCAGCGTCGGACATGGCTTCGGGTATGGCTACACCTTC	CASSVGHGFGYGYTF
TRBV27	NA	TRBJ1-1	TRBD1	17	TGTGCCAGCAGTTACCTTGGGCAGGGGGAGACGAACACTGAAGCTTTCTTT	CASSYLGQGETNTEAFF
TRBV19	NA	TRBJ2-1	NA	12	TGTGCCAGTAGGAGTACCTACAATGAGCAGTTCTTC	CASRSTYNEQFF
TRBV5-3	NA	TRBJ1-5	NA	15	TGTGCCAGAAGCCCCCCACGGGGTCATAATCAGCCCCAGCATTTT	CARSPPRGHNQPQHF
TRBV27	NA	TRBJ1-1	TRBD1	15	TGTGCCAGCAGTTTAGCAGGGGGCGCGTACACTGAAGCTTTCTTT	CASSLAGGAYTEAFF
TRBV30	few	TRBJ2-2	NA	15	TGTGCCTGGAGCGCCCTGGGACAGAACACCGGGGAGCTGTTTTTT	CAWSALGQNTGELFF
TRBV5-5	NA	TRBJ1-6	NA	16	TGTGCCAGCAGCTTGGATTTGGGCCCATATAATTCACCCCTCCACTTT	CASSLDLGPYNSPLHF
TRBV19	NA	TRBJ1-2	TRBD1	16	TGTGCCAGTAGTCGACCTTACCGGGACAGGGGCTCTGGCTACACCTTC	CASSRPYRDRGSGYTF
TRBV12-3/TRBV12-4	NA	TRBJ2-7	NA	11	TGTGCCAGCAGCCGCCGAGGGGAGCAGTACTTC	CASSRRGEQYF
TRBV6-5	NA	TRBJ2-2	NA	13	TGTGCCAGCAGTTACGGGGGCCCCGGGGAGCTGTTTTTT	CASSYGGPGELFF
TRBV27	NA	TRBJ2-1	TRBD1	14	TGTGCCAGCAGCGACAGGGAGACCTACAATGAGCAGTTCTTC	CASSDRETYNEQFF
TRBV6-1	few	TRBJ2-3	NA	16	TGTGCCAGCAGTGATGGGTGGAGCGGTTCCACAGATACGCAGTATTTT	CASSDGWSGSTDTQYF
TRBV6-5	once	TRBJ1-5	NA	13	TGTGCCAGCAGTTACGAAGGGAGTCAGCCCCAGCATTTT	CASSYEGSQPQHF
TRBV5-4	NA	TRBJ2-7	NA	19	TGTGCCAGCAGCTTCGCACGTCAGTCGTGGCAGGAATTTTCCTACGAGCAGTACTTC	CASSFARQSWQEFSYEQYF
TRBV11-2	NA	TRBJ2-1	TRBD2	16	TGTGCCAGCAGCGGGCGGACTAGCGGGAGGGCGAATGAGCAGTTCTTC	CASSGRTSGRANEQFF
TRBV10-3	NA	TRBJ1-1	NA	12	TGTGCCATCAGTGTCCAGAACACTGAAGCTTTCTTT	CAISVQNTEAFF
TRBV7-7	few	TRBJ2-7	TRBD1	14	TGTGCCAGCAGCTTGGGGACAGGGGGCAGCGAGCAGTACTTC	CASSLGTGGSEQYF
TRBV7-2	NA	TRBJ1-2	TRBD1	18	TGTGCCAGCAGCCCACGTCCGGGACAGGGAGCAGGGCTTTATGGCTACACCTTC	CASSPRPGQGAGLYGYTF
TRBV5-5	NA	TRBJ1-2	TRBD1	16	TGTGCCAGCAGCTTGCTGGCCTCCGGGACAGGGAAAGCCTACACCTTC	CASSLLASGTGKAYTF
TRBV6-5	NA	TRBJ2-4	TRBD1	14	TGTGCCAGCAGCTCTGGGACAGTGAAAAACATTCAGTACTTC	CASSSGTVKNIQYF
TRBV5-8	few	TRBJ1-1	TRBD1	16	TGTGCCAGCAGCGCGGGACAGCCCCTGAAGGGCACTGAAGCTTTCTTT	CASSAGQPLKGTEAFF
TRBV11-2	NA	TRBJ2-1	TRBD2	16	TGTGCCAGCAGCTTAGGCGGGAGTGGCGTTTACAATGAGCAGTTCTTC	CASSLGGSGVYNEQFF
TRBV5-4	NA	TRBJ1-2	NA	15	TGTGCCAGCAGCTTGGCCGGGACTGACGATAGGGGCTACACCTTC	CASSLAGTDDRGYTF